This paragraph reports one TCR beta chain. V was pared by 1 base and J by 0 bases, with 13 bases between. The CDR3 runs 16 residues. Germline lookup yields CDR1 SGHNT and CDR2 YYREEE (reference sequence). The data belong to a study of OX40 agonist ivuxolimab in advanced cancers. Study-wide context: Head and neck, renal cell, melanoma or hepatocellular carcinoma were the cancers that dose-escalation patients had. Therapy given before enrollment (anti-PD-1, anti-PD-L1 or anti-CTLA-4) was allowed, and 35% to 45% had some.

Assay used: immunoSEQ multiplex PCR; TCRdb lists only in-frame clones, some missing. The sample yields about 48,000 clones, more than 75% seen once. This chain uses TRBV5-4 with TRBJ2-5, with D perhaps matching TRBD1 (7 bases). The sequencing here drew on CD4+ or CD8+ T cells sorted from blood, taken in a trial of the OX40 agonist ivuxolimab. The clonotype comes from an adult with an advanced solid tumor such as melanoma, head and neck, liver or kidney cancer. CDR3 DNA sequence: TGTGCCAGCAGCTTGAACAGGGGCGGGGACCAAGAGACCCAGTACTTC. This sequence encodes CASSLNRGGDQETQYF.